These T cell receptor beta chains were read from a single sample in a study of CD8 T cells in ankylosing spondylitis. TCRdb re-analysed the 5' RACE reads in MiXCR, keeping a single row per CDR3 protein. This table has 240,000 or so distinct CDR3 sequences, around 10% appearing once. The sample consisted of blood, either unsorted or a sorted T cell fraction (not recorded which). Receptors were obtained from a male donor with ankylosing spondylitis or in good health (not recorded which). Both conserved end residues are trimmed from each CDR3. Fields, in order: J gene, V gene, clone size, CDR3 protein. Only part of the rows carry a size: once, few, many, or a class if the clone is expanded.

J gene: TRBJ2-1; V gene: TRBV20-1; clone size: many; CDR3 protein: SAMRPEVGFSYNEQF
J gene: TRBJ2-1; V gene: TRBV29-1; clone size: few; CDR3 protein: SVQRDSGNEQF
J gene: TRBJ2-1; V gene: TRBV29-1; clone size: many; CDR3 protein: SVDGTGSYNEQF
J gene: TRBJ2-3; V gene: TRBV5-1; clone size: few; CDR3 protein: ASSPVQRSTDTQY
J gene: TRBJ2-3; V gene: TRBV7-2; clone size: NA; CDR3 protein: ASSFGMSADTQY
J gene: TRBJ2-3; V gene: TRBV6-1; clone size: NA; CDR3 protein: ASATGTGILASSTDTQY
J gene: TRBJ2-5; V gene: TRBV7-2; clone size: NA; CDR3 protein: ASSDRGFAETQY
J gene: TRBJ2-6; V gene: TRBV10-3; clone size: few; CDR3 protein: ATQDSGANVLT
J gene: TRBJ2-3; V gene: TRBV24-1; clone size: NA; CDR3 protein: ATSDPSRSDTQY
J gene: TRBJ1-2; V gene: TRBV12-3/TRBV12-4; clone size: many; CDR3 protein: ASSFGGFNGYT
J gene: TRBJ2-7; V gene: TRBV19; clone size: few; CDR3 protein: ASSIGLDGNEQY
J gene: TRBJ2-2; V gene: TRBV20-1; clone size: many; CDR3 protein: SAPTLGGSTGELF
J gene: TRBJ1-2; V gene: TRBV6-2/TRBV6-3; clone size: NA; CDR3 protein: ASSYSADIYGYT
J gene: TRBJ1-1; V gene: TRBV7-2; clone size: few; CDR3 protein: ASTLDRGEAF
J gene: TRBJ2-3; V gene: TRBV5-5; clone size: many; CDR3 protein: ASSFPTDTQY
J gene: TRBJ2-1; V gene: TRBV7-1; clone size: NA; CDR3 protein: ASSSAAGGDEQF
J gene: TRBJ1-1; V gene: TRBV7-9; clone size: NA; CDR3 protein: ASSYGDPQAF
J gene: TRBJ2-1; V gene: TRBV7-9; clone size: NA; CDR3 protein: ASSPRGGQVHYNEQF
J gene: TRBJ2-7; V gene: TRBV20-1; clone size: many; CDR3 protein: SATLGVLGGLLY
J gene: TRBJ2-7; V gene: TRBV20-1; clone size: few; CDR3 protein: SARESGRDYYEQY
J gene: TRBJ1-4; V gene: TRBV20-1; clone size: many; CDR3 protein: SANTGGVGEKLF
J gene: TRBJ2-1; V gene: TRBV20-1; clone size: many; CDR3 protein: SALGTSGVNEQF
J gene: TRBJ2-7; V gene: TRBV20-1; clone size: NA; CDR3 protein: SARGGTSGRRPYEQY
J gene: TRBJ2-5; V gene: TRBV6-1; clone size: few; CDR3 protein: ASSAGLAETQY
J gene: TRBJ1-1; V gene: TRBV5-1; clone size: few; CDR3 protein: ASSPMETGDTEAF
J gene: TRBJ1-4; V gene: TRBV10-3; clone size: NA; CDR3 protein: AISAPTFEKLF
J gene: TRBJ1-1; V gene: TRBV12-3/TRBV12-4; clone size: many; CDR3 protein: ASSLGVAGVGTEAF
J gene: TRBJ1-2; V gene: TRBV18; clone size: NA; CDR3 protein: ASSPGGGYDYT
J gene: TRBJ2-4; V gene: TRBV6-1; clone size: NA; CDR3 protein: ASRPSTDIQY
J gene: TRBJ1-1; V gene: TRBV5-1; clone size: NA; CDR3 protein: ASGERGGTEAF
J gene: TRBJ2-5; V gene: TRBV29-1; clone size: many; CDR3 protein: SEGETQY
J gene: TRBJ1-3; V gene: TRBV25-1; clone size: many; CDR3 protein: ASSEGQGSGNTIY
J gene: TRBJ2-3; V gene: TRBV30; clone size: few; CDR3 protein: AYGLAGALTDTQY
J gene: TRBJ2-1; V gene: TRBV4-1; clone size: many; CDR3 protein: ASSQEGLSYNEQF
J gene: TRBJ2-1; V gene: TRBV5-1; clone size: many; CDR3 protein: ASSLTGLAGGSSYNEQF
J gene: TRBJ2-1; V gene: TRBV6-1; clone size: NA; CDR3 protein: AARRTDSYNEQF
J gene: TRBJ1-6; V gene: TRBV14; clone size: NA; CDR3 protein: ASSPGRNYSPLH
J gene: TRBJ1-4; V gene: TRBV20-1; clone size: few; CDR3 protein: SAPGQGGKLF
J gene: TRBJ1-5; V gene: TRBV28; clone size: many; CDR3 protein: ASSRLTGRGNQPQH
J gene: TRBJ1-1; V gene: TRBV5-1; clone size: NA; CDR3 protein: ASSQQGRGDTEAF
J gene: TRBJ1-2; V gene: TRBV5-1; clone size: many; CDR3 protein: ASSPLQSGTNGYT
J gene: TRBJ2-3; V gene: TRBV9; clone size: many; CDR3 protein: ASSGRTSAPTDTQY